This entry concerns a single TCR beta chain. Antigen: not known. PCR primers comprised 60 Vbeta and 13 Jbeta primers. Some clones are missing from TCRdb's copy, which holds only in-frame ones; the method was immunoSEQ multiplex PCR. The sample yields 150,000 to 200,000 clones, around 80% seen once. These data originate in a study of cytomegalovirus exposure and HLA in healthy donors. Overall study findings and caveats: Reports credit the classifier with highly specific, highly sensitive diagnosis of cytomegalovirus status.

Germline CDR1 and CDR2: SGDLS and YYNGEE. V was trimmed by 1 base and J by 4 bases, leaving 15 bases between them. This CDR3 region has 15 residues. The V and J genes are TRBV9 and TRBJ2-7; D is perhaps TRBD2 (6 bases). The sequencing input was PBMCs. The TCR originated in a woman in her 50s in good health and CMV-seronegative. This CDR3 is CASSVTGRGGYEQYF. The CDR3 bases are TGTGCCAGCAGCGTAACCGGGAGAGGAGGGTACGAGCAGTACTTC.